These 30 T cell receptor beta chains share one sample of origin, sequenced in a study of blood T cell repertoires in COVID-19. Repertoires were generated with immunoSEQ multiplex PCR, while TCRdb's copy carries only in-frame clones and drops some. Here the sample spans around 90,000 clones, about 90% being singletons. The sample was peripheral blood. These receptors came from a male donor with acute or convalescent COVID-19.

The V call is TRBV5-1, the J call TRBJ2-1; 8 bases fit TRBD2. V was pared by 5 bases and J by 3 bases, with 1 base of the junction left unmatched. Germline V gene lookup returns CDR1 SGHRS and CDR2 YFSETQ. This CDR3 is built from 13 residues. The CDR3 sequence: CASSGTSYNEQFF. CDR3 coding DNA: TGCGCCAGCAGTGGGACTAGCTACAATGAGCAGTTCTTC.

The genes are TRBV6-6 and TRBJ2-7; maybe TRBD2 (5 bases). Looked up from germline, CDR1 is MNHNY and CDR2 is SVGAGI (reference sequence). V was shortened by 6 bases and J by 3 bases, with 12 bases between the two germline ends. CDR3 size: 13 residues. In DNA, the CDR3 is TGTGCCAGCAGGGACTCGGCAAACTACGAGCAGTACTTC. Translated, it gives CASRDSANYEQYF.

The gene calls are TRBV29-1 and TRBJ2-7; tentatively, D is TRBD1 (5 bases). The V gene's germline CDR1 is SQVTM and CDR2 ANQGSEA. V dropped 0 bases and J dropped 6 bases, with 12 bases sitting between them. The CDR3 loop spans 13 amino acids. CDR3 sequence reads: CSVEDRVGAEQYF. Written as DNA, the CDR3 is TGCAGCGTTGAAGATCGGGTAGGGGCCGAGCAGTACTTC.

The chain links TRBV6-5 to TRBJ1-5; possible D gene TRBD1, 6 bases. V lost 5 bases and J 8 bases, leaving 19 bases between the germline ends. Per the germline V gene, CDR1 is MNHEY and CDR2 is SVGAGI. The CDR3 has 15 residues. The DNA for the CDR3 is TGTGCCAGCAGTCCTGTCCGGACGGACAGAGAGCCCCAGCATTTT. This gives the protein CASSPVRTDREPQHF.

The rearrangement links TRBV11-2 to TRBJ2-5, with TRBD2 matching over 8 bases. The CDR3 spans 14 residues. Germline V lookup: CDR1 SGHAT, CDR2 FQNNGV. Trimming took 8 bases from V and 0 from J; bases not matched to a gene: 5. The CDR3 DNA sequence: TGTGCCAGCGGTCGCGGGGGGTACCAAGAGACCCAGTACTTC. Translated: CASGRGGYQETQYF.

The chain links TRBV7-2 to TRBJ2-5; 10 bases are shared with TRBD1. This CDR3 spans 15 amino acids. CDR1 is SGHTA and CDR2 is FQGNSA in the germline V gene. V shed 5 bases, J shed 5 bases, and the junction held 8 bases outside the gene matches. For the CDR3, the DNA is TGTGCCAGCAGCCGTGGGACAGGGGCGGGGGAGACCCAGTACTTC. Translation gives CASSRGTGAGETQYF.

The chain joins TRBV11-1 to TRBJ1-2, with TRBD1 as a possible D gene (6 bases). The CDR3 sequence is 12 residues long. Germline V gene data show CDR1 as SGHAT and CDR2 as FQDESV (reference sequence). Trimming pared 4 bases from V and 9 bases from J, leaving 12 bases between. CDR3 DNA: TGTGCCAGCAGCTCACAGGGTCTTAGCTACACCTTC. As protein: CASSSQGLSYTF.

The gene calls are TRBV6-1 and TRBJ2-7; 7 positions match TRBD2. This CDR3 spans 14 amino acids. With 2 bases clipped from V and 3 bases from J, the junction kept 4 bases outside the gene matches. CDR1 MNHNS and CDR2 SASEGT come from the germline V gene. In nucleotides, the CDR3 is TGTGCCAGCAGTGAATTGGGGGGGGGCTACGAGCAGTACTTC. Its protein is CASSELGGGYEQYF.

The rearrangement uses TRBV7-2 and TRBJ2-5; D gene uncertain. Trimming took off 1 base at V and 5 bases at J, with 14 bases between the two ends. Germline lookup yields CDR1 SGHTA and CDR2 FQGNSA. The CDR3 consists of 15 residues. For the CDR3, the DNA is TGTGCCAGCAGCTTAGTACGCAGGCATGGGGAGACCCAGTACTTC. Translation gives CASSLVRRHGETQYF.

The V call is TRBV27, the J call TRBJ2-3; D perhaps matches TRBD1 (5 bases). V lost 3 bases, J lost 0 bases, and 19 bases lay in between. CDR3 length: 18 residues. The germline V gene has CDR1 MNHEY and CDR2 SMNVEV (reference sequence). The DNA of the CDR3 is TGTGCCAGCAGTTTCAGACAGTCGAATATCATTAGCACAGATACGCAGTATTTT. Residues: CASSFRQSNIISTDTQYF.

The chain employs TRBV20-1 and TRBJ1-2; maybe TRBD1 (5 bases). CDR3 length equals 13 residues. The germline gives CDR1 DFQATT, CDR2 SNEGSKA (reference sequence). V was shortened by 3 bases and J by 5 bases, with 13 bases between the two germline ends. CDR3 sequence (DNA): TGCAGTGCTAGTCCTCAAGGGGTTTATGGCTACACCTTC. Encoded protein: CSASPQGVYGYTF.

The chain is built from TRBV6-1 and TRBJ1-1; D gene uncertain. The CDR3 contains 15 residues. The germline CDR1 and CDR2 sequences are MNHNS and SASEGT. V was pared by 3 bases and J by 4 bases, with 15 bases between. CDR3 sequence reads: CASSETLSGITEAFF. CDR3 DNA: TGTGCCAGCAGTGAGACATTAAGCGGGATCACTGAAGCTTTCTTT.

The chain recombines TRBV27 with TRBJ1-3; D not certain. The germline V gene has CDR1 MNHEY and CDR2 SMNVEV (reference sequence). This CDR3 has 18 amino acids. Trimming cost V 2 bases and J 0 bases, with 17 bases left between them. CDR3 protein: CASSLTSQDWHSGNTIYF. The CDR3 nucleotides are TGTGCCAGCAGTTTAACCTCCCAGGACTGGCACTCTGGAAACACCATATATTTT.

J is TRBJ2-1 and V is TRBV5-5, with 8 bases matching TRBD2. The V and J ends lost 4 bases and 7 bases, in that order; junction bases with no gene match: 10. The length of the CDR3 is 15 residues. Germline V CDR1 and CDR2: SGHKS, YYEKEE (reference sequence). Here the CDR3 reads CASSGGRSGGNEQFF. Here the CDR3 DNA reads TGTGCCAGCAGCGGGGGTCGCAGCGGGGGAAATGAGCAGTTCTTC.

The chain uses TRBV19 and TRBJ1-3; D is possibly TRBD1 (5 bases). CDR1 is LNHDA, CDR2 SQIVND, per germline (reference sequence). Trimming stripped 5 bases from V and 3 bases from J, with 17 bases between. CDR3 length equals 16 residues. The chain's CDR3 is CASSLTGTRDGNTIYF. In nucleotides, the CDR3 is TGTGCCAGTAGTCTCACCGGGACTAGAGATGGAAACACCATATATTTT.

There are a few counts of this clone. The chain carries TRBV28 and TRBJ1-1, with 7 bases aligning to TRBD1. The germline CDR1 and CDR2 sequences are MDHEN and SYDVKM. After removal of 6 bases from V and 7 bases from J, the junction contained 11 bases not matched to a gene. The CDR3 extends over 14 amino acids. CDR3: CASRYSGTEGEAFF. The CDR3 DNA follows: TGTGCCAGCAGGTACTCCGGGACAGAGGGTGAAGCTTTCTTT.

The V and J genes are TRBV12-3 or TRBV12-4 and TRBJ1-2, with D perhaps matching TRBD1 (5 bases). This CDR3 is 13 amino acids long. V lost 2 bases and J 10 bases, leaving 14 bases between the germline ends. This CDR3 is CASSLRQGDDYTF. The CDR3 DNA sequence: TGTGCCAGCAGTTTAAGGCAGGGTGATGACTACACCTTC.

The CDR3 protein is CASSPGTSNEKLFF. CDR3 sequence (DNA): TGTGCCAGCAGCCCCGGGACATCTAATGAAAAACTGTTTTTT. V usage is TRBV11-2 and J usage is TRBJ1-4, with D possibly TRBD1 on 6 matching bases. The germline V gene has CDR1 SGHAT and CDR2 FQNNGV. The V gene lost 5 bases and the J gene lost 3 bases, with 10 bases spanning the gap. CDR3 size: 14 residues. The full variable domain, completed using reference TRBV11-2 and TRBJ1-4, is EAGVAQSPRYKIIEKRQSVAFWCNPISGHATLYWYQQILGQGPKLLIQFQNNGVVDDSQLPKDRFSAERLKGVDSTLKIQPAKLEDSAVYLCASSPGTSNEKLFFGSGTQLSVL.

This clone was counted a single time. CDR3 amino acids: CSASARTPLGNEQFF. The DNA of the CDR3 is TGCAGTGCTAGTGCCCGGACTCCCCTGGGGAATGAGCAGTTCTTC. This chain connects TRBV20-1 to TRBJ2-1; maybe TRBD2 (5 bases). The ends were cut back, 3 bases at V and 7 bases at J, with 19 bases in the middle. The CDR3 has 15 residues. Per the germline V gene, CDR1 is DFQATT and CDR2 is SNEGSKA (reference sequence).

The gene calls are TRBV6-5 and TRBJ1-6; tentatively, D is TRBD1 (6 bases). Trimming pared 2 bases from V and 5 bases from J, leaving 10 bases between. The germline gives CDR1 MNHEY, CDR2 SVGAGI. The CDR3 length is 15 residues. The CDR3 loop reads CASSYQGLNNSPLHF. In DNA, the CDR3 is TGTGCCAGCAGTTACCAGGGGCTCAATAATTCACCCCTCCACTTT.

This chain links TRBV25-1 with TRBJ1-5, with D maybe TRBD1 (5 bases). V dropped 7 bases and J dropped 3 bases, with 13 bases sitting between them. The germline gives CDR1 MGHDK, CDR2 SYGVNS. This CDR3 is built from 14 residues. CDR3 nucleotides: TGTGCCAGCACCCAGGGAGGGAACAATCAGCCCCAGCATTTT. This sequence encodes CASTQGGNNQPQHF.

This rearrangement joins TRBV19 to TRBJ1-1; possible D gene TRBD1, 6 bases. This CDR3 is 16 amino acids long. The V end was cut by 3 bases, the J end by 6 bases, with 20 bases between. CDR1 is LNHDA and CDR2 is SQIVND in the germline V gene (reference sequence). CDR3 loop: CASSIGPRTAKAEAFF. CDR3 sequence (DNA): TGTGCCAGTAGTATTGGGCCCCGGACAGCAAAAGCTGAAGCTTTCTTT.

CDR3 loop: CASSLAPGQGADEAFF. CDR3 coding DNA: TGTGCCAGCAGCTTGGCCCCCGGACAGGGGGCTGATGAAGCTTTCTTT. J is TRBJ1-1 and V is TRBV5-5, with 11 bases identical to TRBD1. Germline V gene lookup returns CDR1 SGHKS and CDR2 YYEKEE (reference sequence). V trimming: 0 bases; J trimming: 7 bases; junction bases outside the gene matches: 8. The length of the CDR3 is 16 residues.

This clone was seen a handful of times. The V call is TRBV7-9, the J call TRBJ2-7, with D possibly TRBD1 on 5 matching bases. Germline loops: CDR1 SEHNR, CDR2 FQNEAQ (reference sequence). With 3 bases removed from V and 3 bases from J, the gap between germline ends came to 15 bases. The CDR3 totals 15 residues. The DNA for the CDR3 is TGTGCCAGCAGCTTCCGTCAAGACAGAGACTACGAGCAGTACTTC. This codes for CASSFRQDRDYEQYF.

This rearrangement joins TRBV10-3 to TRBJ2-5, with D uncertain. V lost 8 bases to trimming and J lost 3 bases, with 13 bases between them. The CDR3 sequence is 13 residues long. In germline, CDR1 is ENHRY, CDR2 SYGVKD. CDR3 loop: CAISEWAEETQYF. The CDR3, as DNA: TGTGCCATCTCTGAGTGGGCAGAAGAGACCCAGTACTTC.

The chain recombines TRBV3-1 (or the pseudogene TRBV3-2) with TRBJ1-6; TRBD1 might be the D (6 bases). Germline V lookup: CDR1 LGHDT, CDR2 YNNKEL (reference sequence). The CDR3 has 16 residues. Deletions cut 1 base from V and 5 bases from J, with 12 bases between. The CDR3 here is CASSQAGQRNNSPLHF. In nucleotides, the CDR3 is TGTGCCAGCAGCCAAGCAGGACAGAGAAATAATTCACCCCTCCACTTT.

The chain employs TRBV14 and TRBJ2-3; TRBD1 matches 7 bases. Germline CDR1 reads SGHDN; CDR2 reads FVKESK. The CDR3 spans 15 residues. V dropped 0 bases and J dropped 4; count of bases not matched to a gene: 4. The CDR3 DNA reads as TGTGCCAGCAGCCAAGATGGGCAGGGGGCAGATACGCAGTATTTT. This translates into CASSQDGQGADTQYF.

V usage is TRBV6-5 and J usage is TRBJ1-3; D is uncertain. The ends were cut back, 6 bases at V and 4 bases at J, with 13 bases in the middle. Germline V gene data show CDR1 as MNHEY and CDR2 as SVGAGI. CDR3 length: 14 residues. The CDR3 DNA reads as TGTGCCAGCAGCTCTTCGGGAGGGGGAAACACCATATATTTT. As protein: CASSSSGGGNTIYF.

This clone was detected only once. The chain has TRBV3-1 (or the pseudogene TRBV3-2) and TRBJ2-4; D uncertain. This CDR3 comprises 17 residues. CDR1 and CDR2 from the germline V gene are LGHDT and YNNKEL (reference sequence). Trimming cost V 6 bases and J 4 bases, with 22 bases left between them. The CDR3 sequence is CASSEKFPFAKKNIQYF. CDR3 nucleotide sequence: TGTGCCAGCAGTGAGAAGTTCCCATTTGCAAAAAAAAACATTCAGTACTTC.

The chain has TRBV5-5 and TRBJ1-1; 9 bases line up with TRBD1. The germline gives CDR1 SGHKS, CDR2 YYEKEE (reference sequence). The CDR3 totals 14 residues. V was pared by 4 bases and J by 3 bases, with 4 bases of the junction left unmatched. The DNA for the CDR3 is TGTGCCAGCAGCAGGACAGGGGTTGACACTGAAGCTTTCTTT. It yields the protein CASSRTGVDTEAFF.